Below are 17 T cell receptor beta chains sequenced from a single sample in a study of identical twins. TCRdb used MiXCR to reprocess the 5' RACE reads, holding one entry per CDR3 protein. This sample yields 500,000 or so distinct CDR3 sequences, of which 13% to 15% are seen a single time; roughly 0.5% belongs to the top ten. The sample was also reused in another study, on yellow fever vaccine responses in identical twins.

Material for sequencing was CD4+ T cells sorted from blood. These receptors were taken from a woman aged 18-29 years in good health.

This clonotype was found many times. The CDR3 loop reads CSVGVGPNTEAFF. CDR3 bases: TGCAGCGTTGGGGTGGGACCGAACACTGAAGCTTTCTTT. The rearrangement uses TRBV29-1 and TRBJ1-1, with D maybe TRBD1 (5 bases). Germline CDR1 reads SQVTM; CDR2 reads ANQGSEA. Trimming left V 4 bases short and J 1 base short, with 10 bases between. The CDR3 runs 13 residues.

This clonotype showed up many times. The V call is TRBV7-2, the J call TRBJ1-2, with 9 bases identical to TRBD1. With 3 bases clipped from V and 2 bases from J, the junction kept 1 base outside the gene matches. This CDR3 comprises 14 residues. CDR1 and CDR2 from the germline V gene are SGHTA and FQGNSA. The chain's CDR3 is CASSLGQGNYGYTF. Written as DNA, the CDR3 is TGTGCCAGCAGCTTGGGACAGGGAAACTATGGCTACACCTTC.

The chain combines TRBV5-1 with TRBJ2-3; D not certain. Germline V gene sequence: CDR1 SGHRS, CDR2 YFSETQ. The CDR3 contains 16 residues. Trimming took off 4 bases at V and 2 bases at J, with 17 bases between the two ends. The CDR3 sequence: CASSTGSQVDTDTQYF. The CDR3 region has the DNA TGCGCCAGCAGCACTGGCAGCCAGGTAGACACAGATACGCAGTATTTT. The entire variable domain, with the rest obtained from reference TRBV5-1 and TRBJ2-3, is as follows: KAGVTQTPRYLIKTRGQQVTLSCSPISGHRSVSWYQQTPGQGLQFLFEYFSETQRNKGNFPGRFSGRQFSNSRSEMNVSTLELGDSALYLCASSTGSQVDTDTQYFGPGTRLTVL.

The chain couples TRBV2 to TRBJ2-1, with D possibly being TRBD1 (6 bases). CDR1 and CDR2 (germline): SNHLY, FYNNEI. Trimming shortened V by 1 base and J by 1 base, and 8 bases separated the two germline ends. The CDR3 has 15 residues. CDR3 residues: CASSEEGVSYNEQFF. The CDR3 DNA follows: TGTGCCAGCAGTGAAGAGGGGGTGTCCTACAATGAGCAGTTCTTC.

V gene TRBV6-1 combines with J gene TRBJ2-7, with D possibly TRBD2 on 5 matching bases. This CDR3 has 14 amino acids. The V gene lost 6 bases and the J gene lost 3 bases, with 15 bases spanning the gap. Germline lookup yields CDR1 MNHNS and CDR2 SASEGT. The CDR3 spells CASSRGQSHYEQYF. The CDR3 DNA sequence: TGTGCCAGCAGCCGGGGTCAGTCCCACTACGAGCAGTACTTC.

This clonotype has just a few counts. CDR3: CSAVVNIQYF. DNA of the CDR3: TGCAGTGCCGTTGTGAACATTCAGTACTTC. The chain employs TRBV20-1 and TRBJ2-4; D gene unclear. Germline V lookup: CDR1 DFQATT, CDR2 SNEGSKA (reference sequence). The CDR3 has 10 amino acids. V was clipped by 6 bases and J by 7 bases, with 7 bases between them.

This clonotype showed up just a few times. V gene TRBV7-9 combines with J gene TRBJ1-1, with a possible D match to TRBD1 (5 bases). Germline CDR1 is SEHNR and CDR2 is FQNEAQ (reference sequence). This CDR3 is built from 15 residues. V gave up 0 bases and J gave up 2 bases, with 10 bases separating them. This CDR3 is CASSLAGGGNTEAFF. The DNA of the CDR3 is TGTGCCAGCAGCTTAGCCGGGGGTGGCAACACTGAAGCTTTCTTT.

CDR3 bases: TGTGCCAGCAGCCCGAAGAGAAACTCTGGGGCCAACGTCCTGACTTTC. It translates to CASSPKRNSGANVLTF. The chain joins TRBV7-2 to TRBJ2-6; no reliable D call. The V end lost 5 bases, the J end lost 0 bases, and 11 bases lay between the germline ends. CDR1 is SGHTA and CDR2 is FQGNSA in the germline V gene. This CDR3 is built from 16 residues.

This clonotype was detected many times. The V and J genes are TRBV20-1 and TRBJ2-1; TRBD1 or TRBD2 may be the D gene (5 bases each). CDR1 is DFQATT and CDR2 is SNEGSKA in the germline V gene (reference sequence). V gave up 8 bases and J gave up 7 bases, with 18 bases separating them. This CDR3 has 13 residues. CDR3 sequence reads: CSSHLGTRNEQFF. The CDR3 nucleotides are TGCAGTTCACATTTGGGGACGAGGAATGAGCAGTTCTTC.

In its sample, this clonotype was seen many times. The chain employs TRBV7-9 and TRBJ2-7; TRBD2 aligns across 7 bases. The CDR3 is 16 amino acids. Per germline, CDR1 SEHNR and CDR2 FQNEAQ (reference sequence). With 4 bases clipped from V and 0 bases from J, the junction kept 9 bases outside the gene matches. The CDR3: CASSSDQRGGSYEQYF. CDR3 coding DNA: TGTGCCAGCAGCTCCGACCAGCGGGGAGGCTCCTACGAGCAGTACTTC.

This clonotype was detected only a few times. This chain uses TRBV11-3 with TRBJ2-1, with D maybe TRBD1 (6 bases). The CDR3 contains 16 residues. Germline V CDR1 and CDR2: SGHNT, YENEEA. V was cut by 5 bases and J by 6 bases, with 20 bases left in between. CDR3 DNA sequence: TGTGCCAGCAGCCATCAGGTGATGGGGGCGATCAATGAGCAGTTCTTC. Translation gives CASSHQVMGAINEQFF.

This clonotype appeared a few times. The J gene is TRBJ2-5, the V gene TRBV12-3 or TRBV12-4, with 9 bases lining up with TRBD2. The CDR3 runs to 15 residues. The V and J ends lost 2 bases and 6 bases, in that order; junction bases with no gene match: 7. The CDR3 bases are TGTGCCAGCAGTTTAAATCATAGCGGGAGTAAGACCCAGTACTTC. It codes for CASSLNHSGSKTQYF.

This clonotype was counted at least ten times. The CDR3, as DNA: TGTGCCACCAGTGAAACTAGGGTGACAGATACGCAGTATTTT. Translating it yields CATSETRVTDTQYF. The V gene is TRBV24-1, the J gene TRBJ2-3, with D possibly being TRBD2 (5 bases). The CDR3 consists of 14 residues. Trimming pared 4 bases from V and 3 bases from J, leaving 10 bases between. Germline V gives CDR1 KGHDR, CDR2 SFDVKD.

Only one count was recorded for this clonotype. The chain links TRBV6-2 or TRBV6-3 to TRBJ2-2; the D gene is possibly TRBD1 (5 bases). The V gene lost 6 bases and the J gene lost 6 bases, with 11 bases spanning the gap. Germline-derived CDR1 and CDR2 are MNHEY and SVGEGT. This CDR3 has 13 residues. CDR3 DNA: TGTGCCAGCAGGTACCAGGGTTCCGGGGAGCTGTTTTTT. This translates into CASRYQGSGELFF.

This clonotype has a handful of counts. The rearrangement links TRBV2 to TRBJ1-5; D not certain. Trimming took 3 bases from V and 15 from J, leaving 12 bases between them. This CDR3 contains 11 residues. Germline CDR1 and CDR2: SNHLY and FYNNEI. The CDR3 nucleotides are TGTGCCAGCAGTGATGAGAGGCTTTTGCATTTT. This codes for CASSDERLLHF.

The chain links TRBV14 to TRBJ2-2; the D is unclear. This CDR3 has 17 residues. V gave up 3 bases and J gave up 3 bases, with 17 bases separating them. Germline CDR1 SGHDN, CDR2 FVKESK. CDR3 coding DNA: TGTGCCAGCAGCCACCAGACTGGAAGGTTCGACACCGGGGAGCTGTTTTTT. Translated, it gives CASSHQTGRFDTGELFF.

The count of this clonotype is one. V usage is TRBV11-1 and J usage is TRBJ2-7; 7 nucleotides match TRBD1. The V gene's germline CDR1 is SGHAT and CDR2 FQDESV (reference sequence). With 1 base clipped from V and 5 bases from J, the junction kept 5 bases outside the gene matches. The CDR3 length is 14 residues. The CDR3, as DNA: TGTGCCAGCAGCTTAGAACAGGGGACCCACGAGCAGTACTTC. As protein: CASSLEQGTHEQYF.